The source of this TCR beta chain is a study of OX40 agonist ivuxolimab in advanced cancers. Findings of the study overall: There was clonal expansion of CD4+ and CD8+ blood T cells by week 6 at 0.1 to 3.0 mg/kg. Individuals who were partial responders at 0.1-3.0 mg/kg had clonal expansion that ranked among the lowest.

Assay: immunoSEQ multiplex PCR; the TCRdb copy retains only in-frame clones and omits some. Of about 67,000 clones listed, 85% to 90% were seen once; the top ten hold 0.68%. Of note for this clone: Its antigen is still unknown.

Material: CD4+ or CD8+ T cells sorted from blood, obtained in a trial of the OX40 agonist ivuxolimab. The source of this sequence is an adult with an advanced solid tumor such as melanoma, head and neck, liver or kidney cancer.

The CDR3 region has the DNA TGTGCCAGCAGCTTAGGCGGGGGCAATGAGCAGTTCTTC. It codes for CASSLGGGNEQFF. The chain is built from TRBV11-2 and TRBJ2-1, with TRBD2 identical over 7 bases. Germline trimming cut 1 base from V and 6 bases from J; bases unmatched to any gene: 0. The CDR3 runs 13 residues. Germline-derived CDR1 and CDR2 are SGHAT and FQNNGV. Combining the CDR3 with reference TRBV11-2 and TRBJ2-1 gives the whole variable domain EAGVAQSPRYKIIEKRQSVAFWCNPISGHATLYWYQQILGQGPKLLIQFQNNGVVDDSQLPKDRFSAERLKGVDSTLKIQPAKLEDSAVYLCASSLGGGNEQFFGPGTRLTVL.